Given below is one T cell receptor (beta chain) in context. This sample is part of a study of blood T cell repertoires in COVID-19. At the level of the study: Collection of acute and convalescent COVID-19 samples took place in the United States, Italy and Spain. Sample material is recorded as cDNA or gDNA derived from T cells, B-cell-depleted T cells, or PBMCs.

Data came from immunoSEQ multiplex PCR; TCRdb stores just in-frame clones and leaves some out. The table lists approximately 170,000 clones, 85% to 90% of them singletons. This CDR3 region has 14 residues. Looked up from germline, CDR1 is SQVTM and CDR2 is ANQGSEA. Trimming removed 6 bases from V and 7 bases from J; junction bases left unmatched: 13. Sequencing was carried out using peripheral blood. The rearrangement links TRBV29-1 to TRBJ2-3; TRBD1 aligns across 7 bases. The TCR comes from a man aged 45-65 years who had recovered from COVID-19. The CDR3 protein is CSVGDSLSQYTQYF. The CDR3 DNA sequence: TGCAGCGTAGGGGACAGCCTGTCCCAGTATACGCAGTATTTT.